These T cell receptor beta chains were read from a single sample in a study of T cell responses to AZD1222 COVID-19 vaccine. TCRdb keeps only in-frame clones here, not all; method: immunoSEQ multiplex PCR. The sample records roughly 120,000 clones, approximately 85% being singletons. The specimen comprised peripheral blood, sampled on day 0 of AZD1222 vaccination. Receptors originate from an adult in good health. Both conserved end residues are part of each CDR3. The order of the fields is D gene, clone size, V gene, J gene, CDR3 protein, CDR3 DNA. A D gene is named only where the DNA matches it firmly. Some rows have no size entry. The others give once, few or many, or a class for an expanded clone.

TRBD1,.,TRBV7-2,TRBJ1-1,CASSTQTGAMIEAFF,TGTGCCAGCAGCACACAAACAGGGGCTATGATTGAAGCTTTCTTT
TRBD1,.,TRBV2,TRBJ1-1,CASSGTGGKAFF,TGTGCCAGCAGCGGGACAGGGGGTAAAGCTTTCTTT
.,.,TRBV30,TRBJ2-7,CAWSEGRDYEQYF,TGTGCCTGGAGTGAGGGCAGAGACTACGAGCAGTACTTC
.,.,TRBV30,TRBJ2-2,CAWLHEGRSNTGELFF,TGTGCCTGGCTACACGAGGGACGGTCGAACACCGGGGAGCTGTTTTTT
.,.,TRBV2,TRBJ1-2,CASAMGYTF,TGTGCCAGCGCAATGGGCTACACCTTC
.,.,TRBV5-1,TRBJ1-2,CASSSGTPEYGYTF,TGCGCCAGCAGCTCCGGGACCCCAGAATATGGCTACACCTTC
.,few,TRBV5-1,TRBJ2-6,CASSSQTDSGANVLTF,TGCGCCAGCAGCAGCCAGACGGACTCTGGGGCCAACGTCCTGACTTTC
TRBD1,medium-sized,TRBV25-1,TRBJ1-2,CASSEWTGTIGYTF,TGTGCCAGCAGTGAATGGACAGGGACCATCGGCTACACCTTC
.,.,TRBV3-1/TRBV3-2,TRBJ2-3,CASSQRGTDTQYF,TGTGCCAGCAGCCAAAGAGGGACAGATACGCAGTATTTT
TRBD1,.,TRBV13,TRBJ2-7,CASTNSRTGGTEQYF,TGTGCCAGCACCAATTCGAGGACAGGGGGAACCGAGCAGTACTTC
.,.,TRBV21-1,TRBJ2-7,CASSPWDSYEQYF,TGTGCCAGCAGCCCTTGGGACTCCTACGAGCAGTACTTC
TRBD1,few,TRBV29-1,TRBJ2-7,CSTSPGQGYEQYF,TGCAGCACCTCACCGGGACAGGGTTACGAGCAGTACTTC
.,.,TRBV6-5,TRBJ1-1,CASSWDPSNTEAFF,TGTGCCAGCAGTTGGGACCCCTCGAACACTGAAGCTTTCTTT
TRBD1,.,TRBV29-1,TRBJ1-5,CSVGTGENQPQHF,TGCAGCGTTGGGACAGGGGAGAATCAGCCCCAGCATTTT
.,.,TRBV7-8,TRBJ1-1,CASSSGRNTEAFF,TGTGCCAGCAGCTCGGGGCGGAACACTGAAGCTTTCTTT
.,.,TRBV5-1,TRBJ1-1,CASSPQGNKNTEAFF,TGCGCCAGCAGCCCTCAGGGGAACAAGAACACTGAAGCTTTCTTT
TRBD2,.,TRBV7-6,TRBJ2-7,CASSSGPGGAYEQYF,TGTGCCAGCAGTTCTGGGCCGGGAGGGGCCTACGAGCAGTACTTC
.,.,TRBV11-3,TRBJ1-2,CASSPTLGGYTF,TGTGCCAGCAGCCCGACCCTGGGAGGCTACACCTTC
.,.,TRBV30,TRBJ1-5,CAWRRDQPQHF,TGTGCCTGGAGAAGGGATCAGCCCCAGCATTTT
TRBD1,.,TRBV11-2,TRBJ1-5,CASSRDSFNQPQHF,TGTGCCAGCAGCCGGGACAGCTTCAATCAGCCCCAGCATTTT
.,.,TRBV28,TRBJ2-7,CASNKGVYEQYF,TGTGCCAGCAACAAGGGGGTTTACGAGCAGTACTTC
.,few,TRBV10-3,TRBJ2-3,CAISPLGGSGTDTQYF,TGTGCCATCAGCCCCCTAGGGGGTAGCGGCACAGATACGCAGTATTTT
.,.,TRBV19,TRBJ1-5,CASRRGVRNQPQHF,TGTGCCAGTAGGCGGGGGGTGAGAAATCAGCCCCAGCATTTT
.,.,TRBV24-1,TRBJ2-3,CATSDLQGRGDTQYF,TGTGCCACCAGTGATTTGCAGGGCAGGGGAGATACGCAGTATTTT
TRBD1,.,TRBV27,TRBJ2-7,CASSLSTTGVGYEQYF,TGTGCCAGCAGTTTATCGACGACAGGGGTTGGCTACGAGCAGTACTTC
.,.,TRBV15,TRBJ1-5,CATSSPLGSNQPQHF,TGTGCCACCAGCTCTCCTTTAGGTAGCAATCAGCCCCAGCATTTT
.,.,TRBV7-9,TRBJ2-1,CASSFGDPVDEQFF,TGTGCCAGCAGCTTCGGGGACCCAGTCGATGAGCAGTTCTTC
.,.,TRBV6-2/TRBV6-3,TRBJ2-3,CASSYYRGEATDTQYF,TGTGCCAGCAGTTACTATCGCGGGGAGGCCACAGATACGCAGTATTTT
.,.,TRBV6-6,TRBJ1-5,CASSYSDRYQPQHF,TGTGCCAGCAGTTACTCGGACAGATATCAGCCCCAGCATTTT